The sample holds one count of the clone carrying this TCR beta chain. This entry comes from a study of OX40 agonist ivuxolimab in advanced cancers. About the study: Each dose-escalation patient presented with hepatocellular carcinoma, melanoma, renal cell or head and neck cancer. Cohort: around 79% men, mean age approximately 64, aged about 23 to 80.

The CDR3 consists of 14 residues. CDR1 and CDR2 from the germline V gene are SEHNR and FQNEAQ (reference sequence). Trimming pared 2 bases from V and 0 bases from J, leaving 7 bases between. Assay used: immunoSEQ multiplex PCR; TCRdb lists only in-frame clones, some missing. The sample carries some 86,000 clones, over 75% recorded once. The source was CD4+ or CD8+ T cells sorted from blood, collected in a trial of the OX40 agonist ivuxolimab. The J gene is TRBJ1-1, the V gene TRBV7-9, with D unclear. This TCR came from an adult with an advanced solid tumor such as melanoma, head and neck, liver or kidney cancer. CDR3 in amino acids: CASSLSSLNTEAFF. The DNA of the CDR3 is TGTGCCAGCAGCTTATCGAGTTTGAACACTGAAGCTTTCTTT.